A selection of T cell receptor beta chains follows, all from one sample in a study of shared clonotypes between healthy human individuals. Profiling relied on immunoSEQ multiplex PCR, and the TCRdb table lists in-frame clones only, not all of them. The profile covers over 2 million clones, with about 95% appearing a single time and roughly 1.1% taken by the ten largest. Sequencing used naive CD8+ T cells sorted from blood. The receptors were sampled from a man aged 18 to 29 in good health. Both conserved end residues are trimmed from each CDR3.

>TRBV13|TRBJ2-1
ASSLNAGPTYNEQF
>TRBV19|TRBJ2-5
ASSGLGGETQY
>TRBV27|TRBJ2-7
ASSLAGDSYEQY
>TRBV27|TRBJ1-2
ASSPTGLNYGYT
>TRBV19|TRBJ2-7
ASSIDGTVSYEQY
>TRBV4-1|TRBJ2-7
ASSQASGRSLTPYEQY
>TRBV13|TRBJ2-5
ASSTRTGIGTQY
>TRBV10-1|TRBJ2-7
ASSEGRGLAGLSEQY
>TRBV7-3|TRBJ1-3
ASSLTGDSGNTIY
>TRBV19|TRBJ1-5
ASSIGGQPQH
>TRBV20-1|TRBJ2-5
SATLEETQY